This TCR beta chain originates from a study of T cell changes during pregnancy in multiple sclerosis. Assay used: immunoSEQ multiplex PCR; TCRdb lists only in-frame clones, some missing. The sample holds around 60,000 clones, about 96% seen once. The sequence derives from a female donor with multiple sclerosis, enrolled in a pregnancy study. Sequencing used CD8+ T cells from peripheral blood mononuclear cells, obtained after pregnancy.

The CDR3 DNA reads as TGTGCCAGCAGTGTAGGGACATTTACCTACGAGCAGTACTTC. It encodes CASSVGTFTYEQYF. The chain links TRBV25-1 to TRBJ2-7; possible D gene TRBD1, 6 bases. The CDR3 extends over 14 amino acids. V was cut by 4 bases and J by 2 bases, with 12 bases left in between. Per germline, CDR1 MGHDK and CDR2 SYGVNS.